This T cell receptor beta chain was identified during a study of blood T cell repertoires in COVID-19. Study-level information: The origin of the acute and convalescent COVID-19 samples was the United States, Italy and Spain.

The data were produced by immunoSEQ multiplex PCR, yet TCRdb's version contains in-frame clones alone and is incomplete. The data contain around 470,000 clones, 80% to 90% of them singletons. V lost 3 bases and J lost 4; bases outside the gene matches: 5. Germline assignment: CDR1 SGHRS and CDR2 YFSETQ. The CDR3 runs 14 residues. The source of this sequence is a man between 18 and 29 years old with COVID-19, enrolled during active disease. The chain has TRBV5-1 and TRBJ2-3, with 7 bases aligning to TRBD2. Specimen: peripheral blood. The CDR3 nucleotides read TGCGCCAGCAGCTCGGGGGGAAGTGCAGATACGCAGTATTTT. It encodes CASSSGGSADTQYF.